This T cell receptor (beta chain) stems from a study of beta chain features in type 1 diabetes. Findings and caveats of the study: Naive, central memory and Treg TCRB repertoires appeared more alike in patients than in healthy donors.

On this clone itself: Its antigen is unknown.

Investigators reverse transcribed all isolated RNA, so they sequenced expressed TCRB transcripts. The study sequenced naive, central memory and regulatory T cell samples to an average of about 3.9 million reads. Clones were sequenced by immunoSEQ multiplex PCR, and TCRdb holds only the in-frame ones, with some missing. The data hold 450,000 to 550,000 clones, with 30% observed a single time. Looked up from germline, CDR1 is SGHRS and CDR2 is YFSETQ. CDR3 size: 16 residues. Trimming took 1 base from V and 5 from J; bases not matched to a gene: 9. The chain uses TRBV5-1 and TRBJ2-1, with 7 positions matching TRBD2. The sequencing sample was made of naive CD4+ T cells from blood. This clonotype was obtained from a man aged 18 to 35 in good health. In DNA, the CDR3 is TGCGCCAGCAGCTTGAATCCGGGAGGTAGGAACAATGAGCAGTTCTTC. Translation gives CASSLNPGGRNNEQFF.